This TCR beta chain was recovered during a study of tumor-infiltrating lymphocytes in primary liver carcinoma. Study as a whole: Aged between 30 and 69 years, the patients were men and women. Stage T1-T3 N0M0 tumors measured roughly 4.2 to 10 cm at most.

The template, about 540 ng total RNA, yielded TCR beta cDNA made with a constant-region primer. Amplification in three nested multiplex PCR rounds with slightly modified ARM-PCR gave rise to TCR beta libraries. A C-beta reverse primer and TRBV1-TRBV30 forward primers served in each of the first two PCR rounds, at ten to eleven cycles apiece. TCRdb re-called the multiplex PCR reads with MiXCR, one entry per CDR3 protein. Altogether about 200,000 distinct CDR3 sequences are present, approximately 64% being singletons, with the ten largest covering roughly 6.8%. Germline DNA was extracted too, while blood RNA derived from unsorted whole blood. This CDR3 contains 14 residues. Germline CDR1 and CDR2: MNHNY and SVGAGI (reference sequence). The study's findings and limits: Researchers found tumor-adjacent and tumor-blood pairs overlapped less than tumor region pairs.

Comment on this clonotype: Antigen specificity is unknown. A much larger clone lies a single base off, so this may be a read error.

The sequence derives from a woman in her sixties with primary liver carcinoma and hepatitis B virus infection. The sequencing input was peripheral blood. The chain couples TRBV6-6 to TRBJ1-1; 8 nucleotides line up with TRBD1. The CDR3 reads CASSRQGMYTEASF. DNA of the CDR3: TGTGCCAGCAGTCGACAGGGGATGTACACTGAAGCTTCCTTT.